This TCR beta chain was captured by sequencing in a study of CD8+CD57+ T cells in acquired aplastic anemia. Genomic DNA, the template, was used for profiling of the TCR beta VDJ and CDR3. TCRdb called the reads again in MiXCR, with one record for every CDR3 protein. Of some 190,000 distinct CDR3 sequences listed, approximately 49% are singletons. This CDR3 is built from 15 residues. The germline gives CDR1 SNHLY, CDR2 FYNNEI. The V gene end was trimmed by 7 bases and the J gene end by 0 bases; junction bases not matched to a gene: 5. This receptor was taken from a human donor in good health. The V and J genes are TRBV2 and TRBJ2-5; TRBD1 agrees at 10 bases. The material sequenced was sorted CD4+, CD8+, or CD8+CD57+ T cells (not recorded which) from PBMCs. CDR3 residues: CASTWTGGDQETQYF. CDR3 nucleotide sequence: TGTGCCAGCACCTGGACAGGGGGGGACCAAGAGACCCAGTACTTC.